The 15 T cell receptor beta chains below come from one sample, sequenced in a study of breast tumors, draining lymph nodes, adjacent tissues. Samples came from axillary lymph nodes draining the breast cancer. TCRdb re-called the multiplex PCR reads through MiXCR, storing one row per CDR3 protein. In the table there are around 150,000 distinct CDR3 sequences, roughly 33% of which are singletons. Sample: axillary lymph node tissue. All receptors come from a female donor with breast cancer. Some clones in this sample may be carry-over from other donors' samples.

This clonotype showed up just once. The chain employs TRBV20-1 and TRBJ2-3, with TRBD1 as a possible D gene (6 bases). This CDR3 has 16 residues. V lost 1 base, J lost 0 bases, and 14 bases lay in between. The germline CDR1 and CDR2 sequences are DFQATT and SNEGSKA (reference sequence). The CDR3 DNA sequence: TGCAGTGCTAGAGTCTTCGGGACAAGGAGCACAGATACGCAGTATTTT. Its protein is CSARVFGTRSTDTQYF.

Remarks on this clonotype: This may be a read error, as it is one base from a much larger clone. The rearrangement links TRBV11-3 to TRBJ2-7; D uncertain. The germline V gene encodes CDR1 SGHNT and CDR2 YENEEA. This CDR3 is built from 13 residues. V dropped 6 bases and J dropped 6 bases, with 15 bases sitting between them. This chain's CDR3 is CASSQTGHSEQYF. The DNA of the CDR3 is TGTGCCAGCAGTCAGACCGGCCACTCCGAGCAGTACTTC.

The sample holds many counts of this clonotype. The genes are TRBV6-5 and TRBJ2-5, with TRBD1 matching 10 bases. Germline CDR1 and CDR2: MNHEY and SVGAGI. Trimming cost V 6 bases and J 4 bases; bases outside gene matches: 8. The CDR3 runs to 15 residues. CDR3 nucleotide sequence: TGTGCCAGCAGACACCACCGGGACAGGGGAGAGACCCAGTACTTC. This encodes CASRHHRDRGETQYF.

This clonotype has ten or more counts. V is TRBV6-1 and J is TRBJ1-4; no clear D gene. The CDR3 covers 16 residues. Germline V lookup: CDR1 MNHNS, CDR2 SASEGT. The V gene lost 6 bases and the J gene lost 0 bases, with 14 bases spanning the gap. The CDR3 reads CASSFPGRATNEKLFF. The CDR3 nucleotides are TGTGCCAGCAGCTTTCCGGGAAGGGCAACTAATGAAAAACTGTTTTTT.

The CDR3 coding sequence is TGTGCCAGCAGCCAGGGGGGTCTGAATGGCTACACCTTC. Translated, it gives CASSQGGLNGYTF. The chain has TRBV7-9 and TRBJ1-2, with 7 bases matching TRBD1. The V gene's germline CDR1 is SEHNR and CDR2 FQNEAQ (reference sequence). This CDR3 has 13 residues. V lost 5 bases to trimming and J lost 6 bases; unmatched junction nucleotides: 6.

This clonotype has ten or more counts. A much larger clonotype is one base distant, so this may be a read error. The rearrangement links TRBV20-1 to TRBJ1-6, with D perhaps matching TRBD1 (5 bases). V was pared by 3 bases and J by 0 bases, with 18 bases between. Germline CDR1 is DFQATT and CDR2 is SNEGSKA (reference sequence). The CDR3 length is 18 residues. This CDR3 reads CSARGRALQTSYNSPLHF. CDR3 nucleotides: TGCAGTGCTAGGGGCAGGGCCCTACAGACCTCCTATAATTCACCCCTCCACTTT.

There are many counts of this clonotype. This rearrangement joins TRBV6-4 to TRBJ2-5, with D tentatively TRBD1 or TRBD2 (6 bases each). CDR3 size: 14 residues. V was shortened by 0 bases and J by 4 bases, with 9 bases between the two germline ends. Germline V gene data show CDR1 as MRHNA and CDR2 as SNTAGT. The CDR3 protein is CASSDSPGAETQYF. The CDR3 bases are TGTGCCAGCAGTGACTCGCCGGGGGCAGAGACCCAGTACTTC.

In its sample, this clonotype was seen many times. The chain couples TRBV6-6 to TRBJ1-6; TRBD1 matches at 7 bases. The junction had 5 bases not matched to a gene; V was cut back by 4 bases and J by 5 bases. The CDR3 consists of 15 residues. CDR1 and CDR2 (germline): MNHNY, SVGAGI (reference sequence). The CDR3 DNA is TGTGCCAGCAGTTTCGAGGGACAGAATAATTCACCCCTCCACTTT. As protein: CASSFEGQNNSPLHF.

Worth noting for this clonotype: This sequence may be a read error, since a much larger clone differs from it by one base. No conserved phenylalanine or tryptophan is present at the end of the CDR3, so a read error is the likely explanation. The CDR3 DNA sequence: TGTGCCAGCAGCTTTTCGAGGGGCCAAGAGACCCAGTACCTC. Amino acids: CASSFSRGQETQYL. V gene TRBV7-2 combines with J gene TRBJ2-5; D may match TRBD1 or TRBD2 (5 bases each). The V gene lost 3 bases and the J gene lost 1 base, with 9 bases spanning the gap. The germline V gene has CDR1 SGHTA and CDR2 FQGNSA. The CDR3 spans 14 residues.

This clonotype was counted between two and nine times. The CDR3 DNA reads as TGTGCCAGCAGCAAGCGACAGTTCATGAACACTGAAGCTTTCTTT. It translates to CASSKRQFMNTEAFF. The V call is TRBV7-9, the J call TRBJ1-1; tentative D call: TRBD1 (5 bases). V was pared by 5 bases and J by 0 bases, with 13 bases between. The CDR3 loop spans 15 amino acids. CDR1 SEHNR and CDR2 FQNEAQ come from the germline V gene (reference sequence).

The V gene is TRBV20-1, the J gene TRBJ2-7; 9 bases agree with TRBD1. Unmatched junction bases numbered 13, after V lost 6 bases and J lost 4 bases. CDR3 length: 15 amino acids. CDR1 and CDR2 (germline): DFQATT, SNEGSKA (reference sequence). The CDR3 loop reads CSAPDPGQGGYEQYF. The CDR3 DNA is TGCAGTGCCCCAGACCCGGGACAGGGAGGATACGAGCAGTACTTC.

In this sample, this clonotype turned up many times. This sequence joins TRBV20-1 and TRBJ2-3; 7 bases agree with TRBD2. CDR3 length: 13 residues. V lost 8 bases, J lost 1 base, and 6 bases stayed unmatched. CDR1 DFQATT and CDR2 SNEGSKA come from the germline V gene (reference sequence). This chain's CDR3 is CSLPGLRTDTQYF. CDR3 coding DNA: TGCAGTCTCCCGGGACTACGCACAGATACGCAGTATTTT.

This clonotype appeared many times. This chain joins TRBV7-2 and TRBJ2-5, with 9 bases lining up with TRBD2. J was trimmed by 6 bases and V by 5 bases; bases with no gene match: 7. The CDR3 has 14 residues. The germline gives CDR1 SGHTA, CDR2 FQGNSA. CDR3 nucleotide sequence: TGTGCCAGCAGCCTTAGCGGGGGCGGGAAGACCCAGTACTTC. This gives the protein CASSLSGGGKTQYF.

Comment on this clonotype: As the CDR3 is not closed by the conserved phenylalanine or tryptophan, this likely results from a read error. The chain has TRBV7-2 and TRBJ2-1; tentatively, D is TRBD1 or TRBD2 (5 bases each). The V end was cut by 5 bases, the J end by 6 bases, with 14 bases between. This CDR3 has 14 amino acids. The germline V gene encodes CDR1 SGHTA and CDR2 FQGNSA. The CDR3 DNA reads TGTGCCAGCAGCGTTCCGGGGCACCTCAATGAGCAGTTCCTC. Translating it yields CASSVPGHLNEQFL.

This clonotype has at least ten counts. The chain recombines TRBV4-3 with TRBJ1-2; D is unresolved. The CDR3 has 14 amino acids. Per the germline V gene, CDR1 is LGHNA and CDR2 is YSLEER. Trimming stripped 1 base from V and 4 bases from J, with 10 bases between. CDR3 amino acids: CASSQAWEGYGYTF. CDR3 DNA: TGCGCCAGCAGCCAAGCGTGGGAGGGCTATGGCTACACCTTC.